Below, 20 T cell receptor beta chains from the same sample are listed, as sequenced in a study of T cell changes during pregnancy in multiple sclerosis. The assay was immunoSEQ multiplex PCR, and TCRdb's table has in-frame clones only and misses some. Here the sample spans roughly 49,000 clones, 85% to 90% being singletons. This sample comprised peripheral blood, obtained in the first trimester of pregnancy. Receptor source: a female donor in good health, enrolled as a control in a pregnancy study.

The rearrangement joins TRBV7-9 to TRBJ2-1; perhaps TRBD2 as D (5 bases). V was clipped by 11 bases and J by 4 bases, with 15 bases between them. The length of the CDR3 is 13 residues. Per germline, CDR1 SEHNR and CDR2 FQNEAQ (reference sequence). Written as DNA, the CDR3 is TGTGCCGTTATAAGCGGCGGTTACAATGAGCAGTTCTTC. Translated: CAVISGGYNEQFF.

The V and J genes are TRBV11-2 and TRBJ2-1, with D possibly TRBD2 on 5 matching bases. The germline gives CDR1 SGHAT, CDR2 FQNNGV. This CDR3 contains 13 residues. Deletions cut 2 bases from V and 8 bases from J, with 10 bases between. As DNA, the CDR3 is TGTGCCAGCAGCTTAAGTGAGGGCTATGAGCAGTTCTTC. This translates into CASSLSEGYEQFF.

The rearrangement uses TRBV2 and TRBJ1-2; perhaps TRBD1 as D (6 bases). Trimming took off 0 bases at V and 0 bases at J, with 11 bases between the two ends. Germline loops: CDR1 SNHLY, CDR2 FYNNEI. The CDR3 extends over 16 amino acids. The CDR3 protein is CASSEAGTLTNYGYTF. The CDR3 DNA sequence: TGTGCCAGCAGTGAAGCGGGGACACTTACTAACTATGGCTACACCTTC. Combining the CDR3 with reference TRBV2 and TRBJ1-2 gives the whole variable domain EPEVTQTPSHQVTQMGQEVILRCVPISNHLYFYWYRQILGQKVEFLVSFYNNEISEKSEIFDDQFSVERPDGSNFTLKIRSTKLEDSAMYFCASSEAGTLTNYGYTFGSGTRLTVV.

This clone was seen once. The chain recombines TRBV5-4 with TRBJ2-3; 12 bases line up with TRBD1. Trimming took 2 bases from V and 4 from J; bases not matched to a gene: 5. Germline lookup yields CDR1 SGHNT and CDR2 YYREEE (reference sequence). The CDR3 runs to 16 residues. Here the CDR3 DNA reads TGTGCCAGCAGCTTAGGGGGACAGGGGGCTGCAGATACGCAGTATTTT. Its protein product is CASSLGGQGAADTQYF.

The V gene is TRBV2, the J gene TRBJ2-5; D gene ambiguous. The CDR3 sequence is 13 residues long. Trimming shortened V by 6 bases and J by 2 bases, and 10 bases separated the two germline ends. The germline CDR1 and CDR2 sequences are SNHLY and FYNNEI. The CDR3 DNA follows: TGTGCCAGCAGGGCCTTGCATCAAGAGACCCAGTACTTC. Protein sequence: CASRALHQETQYF.

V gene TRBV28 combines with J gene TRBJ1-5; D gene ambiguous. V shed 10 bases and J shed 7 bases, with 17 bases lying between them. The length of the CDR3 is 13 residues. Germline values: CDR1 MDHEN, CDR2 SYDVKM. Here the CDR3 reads CAIRTGNSQPQHF. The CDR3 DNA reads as TGTGCCATCCGGACGGGGAATAGCCAGCCCCAGCATTTT.

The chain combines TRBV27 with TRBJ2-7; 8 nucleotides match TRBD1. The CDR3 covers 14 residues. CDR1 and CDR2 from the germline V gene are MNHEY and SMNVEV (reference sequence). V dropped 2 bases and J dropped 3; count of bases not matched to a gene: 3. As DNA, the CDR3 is TGTGCCAGCAGTTTAGACAGGGGAGGCTACGAGCAGTACTTC. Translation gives CASSLDRGGYEQYF.

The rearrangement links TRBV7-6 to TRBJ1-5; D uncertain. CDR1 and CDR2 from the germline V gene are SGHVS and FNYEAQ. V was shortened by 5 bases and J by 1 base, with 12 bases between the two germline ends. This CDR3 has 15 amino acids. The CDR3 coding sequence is TGTGCCAGCAGCCAACTAGGTGGGAGCAATCAGCCCCAGCATTTT. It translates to CASSQLGGSNQPQHF. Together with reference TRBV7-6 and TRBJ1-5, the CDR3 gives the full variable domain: GAGVSQSPRYKVTKRGQDVALRCDPISGHVSLYWYRQALGQGPEFLTYFNYEAQQDKSGLPNDRFSAERPEGSISTLTIQRTEQRDSAMYRCASSQLGGSNQPQHFGDGTRLSIL.

The DNA for the CDR3 is TGTGCCAGTAGTCCCTACCGCGGAGATGAGCAGTTCTTC. Translation gives CASSPYRGDEQFF. V and J are TRBV19 and TRBJ2-1, with D hard to call. The ends were cut back, 5 bases at V and 8 bases at J, with 13 bases in the middle. The CDR3 runs 13 residues. From germline, CDR1 is LNHDA and CDR2 SQIVND (reference sequence).

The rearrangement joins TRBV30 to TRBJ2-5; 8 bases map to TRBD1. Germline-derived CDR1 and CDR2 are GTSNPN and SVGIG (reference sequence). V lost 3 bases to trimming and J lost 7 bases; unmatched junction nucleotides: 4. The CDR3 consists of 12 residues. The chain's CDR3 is CAWSDRGTTQYF. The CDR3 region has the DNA TGTGCCTGGAGCGACAGGGGTACGACCCAGTACTTC.

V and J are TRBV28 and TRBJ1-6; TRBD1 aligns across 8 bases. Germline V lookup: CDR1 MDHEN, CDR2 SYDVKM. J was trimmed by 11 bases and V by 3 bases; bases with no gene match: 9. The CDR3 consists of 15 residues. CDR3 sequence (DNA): TGTGCCAGCAGTTTGAGGAGACAGGGGAGGACACCCCTCCACTTT. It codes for CASSLRRQGRTPLHF.

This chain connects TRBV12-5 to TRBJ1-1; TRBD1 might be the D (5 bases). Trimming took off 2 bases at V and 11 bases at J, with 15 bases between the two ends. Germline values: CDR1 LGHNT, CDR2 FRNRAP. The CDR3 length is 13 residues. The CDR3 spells CASGLPVGGTAFF. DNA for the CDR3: TGTGCTAGTGGTTTGCCAGTGGGAGGGACCGCTTTCTTT.

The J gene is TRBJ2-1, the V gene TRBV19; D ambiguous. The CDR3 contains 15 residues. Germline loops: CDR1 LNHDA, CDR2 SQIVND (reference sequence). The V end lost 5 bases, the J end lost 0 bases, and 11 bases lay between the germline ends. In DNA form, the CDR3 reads TGTGCCAGTAGTTTTGATCCGAGCTCCTACAATGAGCAGTTCTTC. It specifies CASSFDPSSYNEQFF.

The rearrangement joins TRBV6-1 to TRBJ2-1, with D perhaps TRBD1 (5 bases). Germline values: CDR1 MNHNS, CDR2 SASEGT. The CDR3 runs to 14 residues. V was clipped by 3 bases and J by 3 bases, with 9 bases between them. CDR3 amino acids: CASSERQSYNEQFF. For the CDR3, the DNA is TGTGCCAGCAGTGAGAGACAGAGCTACAATGAGCAGTTCTTC.

For the CDR3, the DNA is TGCGCCAGCAGCCAAGGGGTTACTAGCGGGTTTACAGATACGCAGTATTTT. Protein product: CASSQGVTSGFTDTQYF. The V and J genes are TRBV4-3 and TRBJ2-3; 9 bases line up with TRBD2. Germline lookup yields CDR1 LGHNA and CDR2 YSLEER. This CDR3 spans 17 amino acids. The J segment lost 3 bases and the V segment lost 1 base, leaving 8 bases of the junction unmatched.

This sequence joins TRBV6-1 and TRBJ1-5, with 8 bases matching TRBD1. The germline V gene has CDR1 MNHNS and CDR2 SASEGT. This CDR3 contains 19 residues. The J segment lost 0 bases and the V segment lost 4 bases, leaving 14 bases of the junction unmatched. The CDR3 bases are TGTGCCAGCAGTGCCCCGGACAGGGCGGATTTCAGTAGCAATCAGCCCCAGCATTTT. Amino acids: CASSAPDRADFSSNQPQHF.

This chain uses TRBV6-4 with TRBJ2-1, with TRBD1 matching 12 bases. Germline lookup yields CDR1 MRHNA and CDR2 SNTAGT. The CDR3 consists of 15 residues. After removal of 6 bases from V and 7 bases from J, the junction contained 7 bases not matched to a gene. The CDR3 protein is CASSLGTGGRNEQFF. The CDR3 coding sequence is TGTGCCAGCAGCCTCGGGACAGGGGGCAGGAATGAGCAGTTCTTC.

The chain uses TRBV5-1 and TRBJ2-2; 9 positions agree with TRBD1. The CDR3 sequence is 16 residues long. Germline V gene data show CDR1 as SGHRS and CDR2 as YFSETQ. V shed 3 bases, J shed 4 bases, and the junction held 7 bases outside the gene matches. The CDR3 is CASSWGTGTFTGELFF. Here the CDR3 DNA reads TGCGCCAGCAGCTGGGGGACAGGGACCTTCACCGGGGAGCTGTTTTTT.

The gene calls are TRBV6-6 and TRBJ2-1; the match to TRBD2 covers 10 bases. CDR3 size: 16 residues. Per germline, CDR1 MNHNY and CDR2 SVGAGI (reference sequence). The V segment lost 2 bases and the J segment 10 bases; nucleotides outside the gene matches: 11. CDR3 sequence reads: CASSYPGTSAPREQFF. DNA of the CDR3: TGTGCCAGCAGTTACCCCGGGACTAGCGCCCCTCGGGAGCAGTTCTTC.

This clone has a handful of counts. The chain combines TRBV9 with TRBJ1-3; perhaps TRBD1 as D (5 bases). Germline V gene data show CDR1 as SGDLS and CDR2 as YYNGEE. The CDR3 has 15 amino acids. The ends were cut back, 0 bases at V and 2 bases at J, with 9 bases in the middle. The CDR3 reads CASSVGWGAGNTIYF. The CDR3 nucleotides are TGTGCCAGCAGCGTAGGGTGGGGGGCTGGAAACACCATATATTTT. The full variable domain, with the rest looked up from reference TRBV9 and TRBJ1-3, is DSGVTQTPKHLITATGQRVTLRCSPRSGDLSVYWYQQSLDQGLQFLIQYYNGEERAKGNILERFSAQQFPDLHSELNLSSLELGDSALYFCASSVGWGAGNTIYFGEGSWLTVV.